This T cell receptor beta chain emerged from a study of blood T cells in healthy people across ages. Notes on the study in general: Roughly linearly, TCR beta diversity per million T cells fell as age increased. It was the long-lived donors that had more naive CD4+ cells and higher diversity than aged donors.

The use of a sample-barcoded 5' primer and a J-beta primer mix characterized a second PCR of about 7 to 12 cycles. Carrying 12 random nucleotides, a template-switch adaptor labeled each individual cDNA molecule. TCRdb fed the 5' RACE reads into MiXCR, producing one record per CDR3 protein. The profile shows some 1.6 million distinct CDR3 sequences, 34% of them singletons. Of note for this clonotype: Its antigen is undetermined.

The V and J ends lost 3 bases and 7 bases respectively, with 16 bases between them. This CDR3 is 14 amino acids long. From germline, CDR1 is DFQATT and CDR2 SNEGSKA (reference sequence). The sequence came from a woman between 25 and 40 years old in good health. V is TRBV20-1 and J is TRBJ2-1, with D tentatively TRBD2 (5 bases). Sequencing input: blood. The CDR3 reads CSASALLGKNEQFF. Here the CDR3 DNA reads TGCAGTGCTAGCGCTCTCCTCGGGAAGAATGAGCAGTTCTTC.